This T cell receptor (beta chain) was recovered during a study of blood T cell repertoires in COVID-19. Participants, about 18 to 90 years old, spanned under 25 US areas. TCRdb keeps only in-frame clones here, not all; method: immunoSEQ multiplex PCR. The table lists 220,000 or so clones, around 83% of them singletons, with approximately 1.3% in the top ten. The CDR3 has 18 residues. Germline-derived CDR1 and CDR2 are LGHDT and YNNKEL (reference sequence). The junction had 5 bases not matched to a gene; V was cut back by 4 bases and J by 0 bases. This clone was seen only once. What was sequenced was PBMCs or T cells enriched from blood (not recorded which). The rearrangement uses TRBV3-1 (or the pseudogene TRBV3-2) and TRBJ2-4; TRBD2 matches at 14 bases. This receptor was taken from a woman between 35 and 50 years old with acute COVID-19. The CDR3 DNA reads TGTGCCAGCAGCCGCGGGACTAGCGGGAGCAGAGCCAAAAACATTCAGTACTTC. Protein product: CASSRGTSGSRAKNIQYF.